This TCR beta chain was recorded in a study of radiotherapy plus CTLA-4 blockade in lung cancer. At the level of the study: Among all patients, 15% to 20% showed objective responses, while more than 25% had disease control.

Study results and caveats: Blood saw expansion of tumor-derived TCR clones after radiotherapy plus ipilimumab. Early clone dynamics of blood T cells, plus interferon-beta, reportedly predicted response best.

The sample holds a few counts of this clone. What it binds is unknown. Measured with immunoSEQ multiplex PCR; TCRdb has only the in-frame clones, and not every one. The table has some 25,000 clones, 70% to 75% seen once. Germline CDR1 KGHSH, CDR2 LQKENI. V lost 6 bases, J lost 0 bases, and 9 bases lay in between. This CDR3 contains 14 residues. Each patient with chemo-refractory metastatic non-small-cell lung cancer was treated with focal radiation plus CTLA-4 blockade using ipilimumab. Sequenced here: peripheral blood, sampled from a patient treated with radiotherapy plus ipilimumab. The source of this sequence is a human donor with non-small cell lung cancer whose response to radiotherapy plus ipilimumab could not be evaluated. This chain joins TRBV18 and TRBJ1-5, with a tentative D call TRBD1 (5 bases). CDR3 in amino acids: CASSAGGSNQPQHF. The CDR3 DNA reads as TGTGCCAGCTCCGCGGGGGGTAGCAATCAGCCCCAGCATTTT.